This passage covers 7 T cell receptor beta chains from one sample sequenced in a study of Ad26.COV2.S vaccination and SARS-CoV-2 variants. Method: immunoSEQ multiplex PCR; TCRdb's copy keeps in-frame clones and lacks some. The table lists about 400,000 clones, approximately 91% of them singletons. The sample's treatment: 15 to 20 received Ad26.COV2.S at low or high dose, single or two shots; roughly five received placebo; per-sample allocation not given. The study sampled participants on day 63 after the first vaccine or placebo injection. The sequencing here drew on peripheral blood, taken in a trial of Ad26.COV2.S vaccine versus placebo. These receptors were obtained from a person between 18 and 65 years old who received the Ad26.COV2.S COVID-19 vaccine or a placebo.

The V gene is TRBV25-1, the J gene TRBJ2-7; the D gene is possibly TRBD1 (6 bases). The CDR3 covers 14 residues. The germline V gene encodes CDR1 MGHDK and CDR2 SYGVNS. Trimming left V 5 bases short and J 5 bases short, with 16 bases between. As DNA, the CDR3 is TGTGCCAGCAGTCGTCCAGGGGCGGCCAACGAGCAGTACTTC. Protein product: CASSRPGAANEQYF.

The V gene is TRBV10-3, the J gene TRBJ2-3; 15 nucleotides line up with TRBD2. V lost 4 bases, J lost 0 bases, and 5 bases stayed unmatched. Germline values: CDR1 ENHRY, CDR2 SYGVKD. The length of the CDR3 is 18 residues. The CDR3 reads CAISGGTSGRRSTDTQYF. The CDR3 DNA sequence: TGTGCCATCAGTGGTGGGACTAGCGGGAGGCGTAGCACAGATACGCAGTATTTT.

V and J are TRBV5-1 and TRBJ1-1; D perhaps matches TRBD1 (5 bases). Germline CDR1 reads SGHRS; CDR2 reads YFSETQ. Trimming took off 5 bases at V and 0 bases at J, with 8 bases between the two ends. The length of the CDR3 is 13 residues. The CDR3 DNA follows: TGCGCCAGCAGTCCGGGGCTGAACACTGAAGCTTTCTTT. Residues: CASSPGLNTEAFF.

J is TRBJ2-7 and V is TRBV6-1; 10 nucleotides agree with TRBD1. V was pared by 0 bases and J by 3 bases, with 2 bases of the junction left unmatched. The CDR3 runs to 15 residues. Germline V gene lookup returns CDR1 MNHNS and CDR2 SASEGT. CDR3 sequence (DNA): TGTGCCAGCAGTGAAGCCGGGACAGGGGTCTACGAGCAGTACTTC. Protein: CASSEAGTGVYEQYF.

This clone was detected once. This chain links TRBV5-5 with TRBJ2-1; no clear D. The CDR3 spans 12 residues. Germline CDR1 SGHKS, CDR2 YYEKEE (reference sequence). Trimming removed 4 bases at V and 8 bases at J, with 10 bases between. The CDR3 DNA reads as TGTGCCAGCAGCACTGGACCGCATGAGCAGTTCTTC. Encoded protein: CASSTGPHEQFF.

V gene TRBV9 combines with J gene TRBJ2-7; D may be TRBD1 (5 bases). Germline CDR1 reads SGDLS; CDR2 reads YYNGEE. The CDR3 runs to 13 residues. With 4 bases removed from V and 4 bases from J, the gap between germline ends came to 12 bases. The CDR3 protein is CASSSGGAYEQYF. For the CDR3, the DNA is TGTGCCAGCAGCTCCGGTGGGGCTTACGAGCAGTACTTC.

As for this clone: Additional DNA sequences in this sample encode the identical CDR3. CDR3 coding DNA: TGTGCCAGCAGCTCCACCGGGACAGGGAACTACGAGCAGTACTTC. Encoded protein: CASSSTGTGNYEQYF. The chain is built from TRBV7-9 and TRBJ2-7; the match to TRBD1 covers 9 bases. In germline, CDR1 is SEHNR, CDR2 FQNEAQ (reference sequence). V was clipped by 4 bases and J by 3 bases; unmatched bases: 7. CDR3 length equals 15 residues.